These T cell receptor beta chains were read from a single sample in a study of blood T cell repertoires in COVID-19. Repertoires were generated with immunoSEQ multiplex PCR, while TCRdb's copy carries only in-frame clones and drops some. The table shows under 300,000 clones, with around 86% occurring only once. The sequencing sample was made of PBMCs or T cells enriched from blood (not recorded which). The source is a middle-aged woman who had recovered from COVID-19. The CDR3 runs from the conserved cysteine through the conserved F or W. The order of the fields is J gene, D gene, V gene, clone size, CDR3 DNA, CDR3 protein. D genes are given only for firm matches. Clone size is stated in some rows and not others, as once, few, many or a class when expanded.

J: TRBJ2-2; D: .; V: TRBV7-3; size: .; DNA: TGTGCCAGCAGCCCTAAGGCCGGACTCTACGCCGGGGAGCTGTTTTTT; CDR3: CASSPKAGLYAGELFF
J: TRBJ2-7; D: .; V: TRBV4-1; size: once; DNA: TGCGCCAGCAGCCAAGATCAGGGGGGTTTTTACTACGAGCAGTACTTC; CDR3: CASSQDQGGFYYEQYF
J: TRBJ2-7; D: TRBD1; V: TRBV6-5; size: .; DNA: TGTGCCATCTCCGGGACAGGGGTCGGCGAGCAGTACTTC; CDR3: CAISGTGVGEQYF
J: TRBJ1-1; D: .; V: TRBV6-2/TRBV6-3; size: .; DNA: TGTGCCAGCAGTTACTCGTCTGGCCTGAACACTGAAGCTTTCTTT; CDR3: CASSYSSGLNTEAFF
J: TRBJ2-2; D: .; V: TRBV5-1; size: .; DNA: TGCGCCAGCAGCTTGCGAAGGGGCTACGCGGAGCTGTTTTTT; CDR3: CASSLRRGYAELFF
J: TRBJ1-2; D: .; V: TRBV6-1; size: .; DNA: TGTGCCAGCAGTGAACTGAGAGAGTCTAACTATGGCTACACCTTC; CDR3: CASSELRESNYGYTF
J: TRBJ2-2; D: TRBD2; V: TRBV6-2/TRBV6-3; size: .; DNA: TGTGCCAGCAGTTCCCAACTAGCGGGGGGTTCGAACACCGGGGAGCTGTTTTTT; CDR3: CASSSQLAGGSNTGELFF
J: TRBJ2-2; D: .; V: TRBV2; size: .; DNA: TGTGCCAGCAGTGAAGGGGCTAGCAACACCGGGGAGCTGTTTTTT; CDR3: CASSEGASNTGELFF
J: TRBJ2-7; D: .; V: TRBV9; size: .; DNA: TGTGCCAGCAGCGTAGGGCCGGGGGCCTACGAGCAGTACTTC; CDR3: CASSVGPGAYEQYF
J: TRBJ1-2; D: .; V: TRBV6-1; size: .; DNA: TGTGCCAGCAGTGAACGTGGGCAGGCTCTTAACTATGGCTACACCTTC; CDR3: CASSERGQALNYGYTF
J: TRBJ1-2; D: TRBD1; V: TRBV29-1; size: .; DNA: TGCAGCGTAGTCACAGGGGGCGAAGGCTACACCTTC; CDR3: CSVVTGGEGYTF
J: TRBJ2-5; D: .; V: TRBV11-2; size: .; DNA: TGTGCCAGCAGCTTATGGTTAGAACTACATCAAGAAGAGACCCAGTACTTC; CDR3: CASSLWLELHQEETQYF
J: TRBJ1-4; D: TRBD1; V: TRBV5-1; size: .; DNA: TGCGCCAGCAGAAGCGGGACAGGGTATAATGAAAAACTGTTTTTT; CDR3: CASRSGTGYNEKLFF
J: TRBJ2-7; D: TRBD1; V: TRBV27; size: .; DNA: TGTGCCAGCAGTCCGGGACAGGGGTGGTACGAGCAGTACTTC; CDR3: CASSPGQGWYEQYF
J: TRBJ1-2; D: TRBD1; V: TRBV7-9; size: .; DNA: TGTGCCAGCAGCTCAGACCGGGACAGGGGCCAAGGTGGCTACACCTTC; CDR3: CASSSDRDRGQGGYTF
J: TRBJ2-7; D: TRBD2; V: TRBV9; size: .; DNA: TGTGCCAGCAGCGTGAGCGGGGCAAGGGTCTACGAGCAGTACTTC; CDR3: CASSVSGARVYEQYF
J: TRBJ1-2; D: .; V: TRBV25-1; size: .; DNA: TGTGCCAGCAGTGTTTGGAGCCCTAACTATGGCTACACCTTC; CDR3: CASSVWSPNYGYTF
J: TRBJ2-2; D: TRBD1; V: TRBV7-7; size: .; DNA: TGTGCTAGCAGCTTATTAGGGGGCAGGAACACCGGGGAGCTGTTTTTT; CDR3: CASSLLGGRNTGELFF
J: TRBJ2-2; D: .; V: TRBV11-3; size: few; DNA: TGTGCCAGCAGCTTAGGGACTAACACCGGGGAGCTGTTTTTT; CDR3: CASSLGTNTGELFF
J: TRBJ2-7; D: .; V: TRBV19; size: .; DNA: TGTGCCACCTCAGAGGACACCCCCTACGAGCAGTACTTC; CDR3: CATSEDTPYEQYF
J: TRBJ2-3; D: .; V: TRBV5-1; size: .; DNA: TGCGCCAGCAGCTTGGGGGAGGCAGATACGCAGTATTTT; CDR3: CASSLGEADTQYF
J: TRBJ2-5; D: TRBD1; V: TRBV24-1; size: .; DNA: TGTGCCACCAGTGAGACCTCCGGGACAGGGAAAGAGACCCAGTACTTC; CDR3: CATSETSGTGKETQYF
J: TRBJ1-1; D: .; V: TRBV12-5; size: .; DNA: TGTGCTAGTGGTTTGAACATAGGAGAAACTGAAGCTTTCTTT; CDR3: CASGLNIGETEAFF
J: TRBJ1-1; D: .; V: TRBV29-1; size: .; DNA: TGCAGCGTTGAATGGGGGCCAAATGAGAACACTGAAGCTTTCTTT; CDR3: CSVEWGPNENTEAFF
J: TRBJ1-2; D: .; V: TRBV12-3/TRBV12-4; size: .; DNA: TGTGCCAGCAGTCCAGGGAGGGGCGGCTACACCTTC; CDR3: CASSPGRGGYTF
J: TRBJ2-7; D: TRBD2; V: TRBV4-1; size: .; DNA: TGCGCCAGCAGCCAAGACGCCCGTCCGGGGAGGGCGGGATACGAGCAGTACTTC; CDR3: CASSQDARPGRAGYEQYF
J: TRBJ2-1; D: TRBD1; V: TRBV7-9; size: .; DNA: TGTGCCAGCAGCTTATTTTTGATCCGGGACAGCGGCAATGAGCAGTTCTTC; CDR3: CASSLFLIRDSGNEQFF
J: TRBJ2-7; D: .; V: TRBV3-1/TRBV3-2; size: .; DNA: TGTGCCAGCAGCCAAGGAGTCGTAGGGAGGTACGAGCAGTACTTC; CDR3: CASSQGVVGRYEQYF
J: TRBJ2-7; D: TRBD2; V: TRBV4-3; size: .; DNA: TGCGCCAGCAGCCAAGCTCTAGCGGGACTTTACGAGCAGTACTTC; CDR3: CASSQALAGLYEQYF
J: TRBJ2-7; D: TRBD2; V: TRBV19; size: .; DNA: TGTGCCACCAAGACTAGCGGGAGTCGGTACGAGCAGTACTTC; CDR3: CATKTSGSRYEQYF
J: TRBJ1-6; D: .; V: TRBV7-9; size: .; DNA: TGTGCCAGCAGCTTTGGGGCAGGGGATAACTCACCCCTCCACTTT; CDR3: CASSFGAGDNSPLHF
J: TRBJ1-1; D: .; V: TRBV6-5; size: .; DNA: TGTGCCAGCACTAGGACAGTAAGACACCTTGAAGCTTTCTTT; CDR3: CASTRTVRHLEAFF
J: TRBJ1-1; D: .; V: TRBV12-3/TRBV12-4; size: .; DNA: TGTGCCAGCAGTTTCGGTTCGAACACTGAAGCTTTCTTT; CDR3: CASSFGSNTEAFF
J: TRBJ2-4; D: TRBD1; V: TRBV5-6; size: .; DNA: TGTGCCAGCAGCCCGTGGACAGGGGTCTCCAAAAACATTCAGTACTTC; CDR3: CASSPWTGVSKNIQYF
J: TRBJ1-1; D: TRBD1; V: TRBV5-1; size: .; DNA: TGCGCCAGCAGCTTGGGACAGGGGACCACTGAAGCTTTCTTT; CDR3: CASSLGQGTTEAFF
J: TRBJ2-7; D: .; V: TRBV7-9; size: .; DNA: TGTGCCAGCAGCTTAGGGGCGAAGGGGCCGGCCGCCTACGAGCAGTACTTC; CDR3: CASSLGAKGPAAYEQYF
J: TRBJ1-1; D: TRBD1; V: TRBV2; size: .; DNA: TGTGCCAGCAGGGACAGGGGGCCGCGAGCTTTCTTT; CDR3: CASRDRGPRAFF
J: TRBJ2-7; D: .; V: TRBV7-2; size: once; DNA: TGTGCCAGCAGCTTAACACGGGTCTACGAGCAGTACTTC; CDR3: CASSLTRVYEQYF